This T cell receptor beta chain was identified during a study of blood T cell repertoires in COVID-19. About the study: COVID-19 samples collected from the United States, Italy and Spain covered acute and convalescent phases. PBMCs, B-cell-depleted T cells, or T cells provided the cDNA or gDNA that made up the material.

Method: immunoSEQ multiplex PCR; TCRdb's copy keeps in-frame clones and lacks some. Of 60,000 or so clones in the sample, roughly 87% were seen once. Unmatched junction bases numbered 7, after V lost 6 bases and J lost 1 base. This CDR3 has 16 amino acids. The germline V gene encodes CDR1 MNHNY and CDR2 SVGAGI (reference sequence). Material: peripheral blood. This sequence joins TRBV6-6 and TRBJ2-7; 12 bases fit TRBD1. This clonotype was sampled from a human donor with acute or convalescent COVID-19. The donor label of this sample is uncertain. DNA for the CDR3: TGTGCCAGCAGCCCCGTGGGACAGGGGGCATCCTACGAGCAGTACGTC. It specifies CASSPVGQGASYEQYV.